The entry below describes one T cell receptor beta chain. Antigen unknown. These data originate in a study of cytomegalovirus exposure and HLA in healthy donors. The study's findings and limits: In a later analysis, TCR beta V- and J-gene trimming was associated with a missense DCLRE1C variant. 87-base-pair reads could not separate some V segments, including TRBV6-2 and TRBV6-3.

CDR3 length: 15 residues. V was trimmed by 4 bases and J by 2 bases, leaving 13 bases between them. Germline V gives CDR1 SGDLS, CDR2 YYNGEE. PCR employed 60 Vbeta and 13 Jbeta primers. This table comes from immunoSEQ multiplex PCR, and its TCRdb copy is limited to in-frame clones, with some not included. The listing records 150,000 to 200,000 clones. The specimen was PBMCs. The sequence came from a woman aged 55-69 years in good health and CMV-seronegative. The chain uses TRBV9 and TRBJ2-1; the D gene is possibly TRBD2 (5 bases). The CDR3 spells CASSPTTRAYNEQFF. The CDR3 region has the DNA TGTGCCAGCAGCCCAACGACGAGGGCCTACAATGAGCAGTTCTTC.